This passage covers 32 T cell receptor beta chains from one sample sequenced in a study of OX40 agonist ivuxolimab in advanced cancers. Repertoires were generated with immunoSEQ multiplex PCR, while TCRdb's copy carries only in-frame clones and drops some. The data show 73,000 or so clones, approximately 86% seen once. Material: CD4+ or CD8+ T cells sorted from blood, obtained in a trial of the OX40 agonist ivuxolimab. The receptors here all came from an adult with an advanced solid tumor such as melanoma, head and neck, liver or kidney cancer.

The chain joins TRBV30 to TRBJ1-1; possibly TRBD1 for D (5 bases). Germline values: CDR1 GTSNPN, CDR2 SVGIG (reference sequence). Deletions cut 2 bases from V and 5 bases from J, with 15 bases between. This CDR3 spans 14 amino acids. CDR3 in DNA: TGTGCCTGGAGTCCCCAGGGAGTCTTTACTGAAGCTTTCTTT. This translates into CAWSPQGVFTEAFF.

The CDR3 nucleotides read TGTGCCAGCAGGGGCCCTGGAAACACCATATATTTT. It codes for CASRGPGNTIYF. The chain combines TRBV6-5 with TRBJ1-3; D not resolved. V lost 6 bases, J lost 2 bases, and 5 bases lay in between. The CDR3 is made up of 12 amino acids. Looked up from germline, CDR1 is MNHEY and CDR2 is SVGAGI.

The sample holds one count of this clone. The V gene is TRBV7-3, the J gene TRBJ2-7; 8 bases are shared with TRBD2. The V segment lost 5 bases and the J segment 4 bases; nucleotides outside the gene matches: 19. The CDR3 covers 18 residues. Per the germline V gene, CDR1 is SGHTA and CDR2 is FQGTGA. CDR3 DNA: TGTGCCAGCAGCCCTTATCGCACCGGGACTAGTTTCTTATACGAGCAGTACTTC. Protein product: CASSPYRTGTSFLYEQYF.

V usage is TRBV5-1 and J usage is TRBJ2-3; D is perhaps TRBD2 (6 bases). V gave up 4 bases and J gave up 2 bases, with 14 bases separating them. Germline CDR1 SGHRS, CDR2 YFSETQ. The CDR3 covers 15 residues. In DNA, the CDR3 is TGCGCCAGCAGCCCTGTGGGGGGATACACAGATACGCAGTATTTT. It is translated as CASSPVGGYTDTQYF.

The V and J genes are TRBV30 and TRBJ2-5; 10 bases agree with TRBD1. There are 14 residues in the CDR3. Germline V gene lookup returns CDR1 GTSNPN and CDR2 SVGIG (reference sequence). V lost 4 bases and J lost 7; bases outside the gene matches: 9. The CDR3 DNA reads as TGTGCCTGGAAGTCTGAGGACAGGGGGTTGACCCAGTACTTC. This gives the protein CAWKSEDRGLTQYF.

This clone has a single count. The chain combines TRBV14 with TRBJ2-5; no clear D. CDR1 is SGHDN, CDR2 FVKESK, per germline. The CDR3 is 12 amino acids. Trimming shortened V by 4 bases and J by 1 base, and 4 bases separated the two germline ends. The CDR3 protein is CASSRLQETQYF. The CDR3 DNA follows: TGTGCCAGCAGCCGCCTCCAAGAGACCCAGTACTTC.

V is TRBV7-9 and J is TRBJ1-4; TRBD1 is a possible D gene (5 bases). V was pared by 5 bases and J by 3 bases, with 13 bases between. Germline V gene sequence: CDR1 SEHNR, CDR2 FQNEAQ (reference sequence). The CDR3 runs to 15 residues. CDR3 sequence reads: CASSRGAAANEKLFF. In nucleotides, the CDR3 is TGTGCCAGCAGCCGGGGCGCAGCCGCTAATGAAAAACTGTTTTTT. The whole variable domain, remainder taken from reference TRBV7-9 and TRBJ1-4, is DTGVSQNPRHKITKRGQNVTFRCDPISEHNRLYWYRQTLGQGPEFLTYFQNEAQLEKSRLLSDRFSAERPKGSFSTLEIQRTEQGDSAMYLCASSRGAAANEKLFFGSGTQLSVL.

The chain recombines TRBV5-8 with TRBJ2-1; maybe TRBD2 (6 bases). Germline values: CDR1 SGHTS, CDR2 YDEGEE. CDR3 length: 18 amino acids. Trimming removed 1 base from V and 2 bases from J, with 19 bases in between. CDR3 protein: CASSLSGTPSSAYNEQFF. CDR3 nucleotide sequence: TGTGCCAGCAGCTTGTCCGGGACTCCCTCGAGCGCCTACAATGAGCAGTTCTTC.

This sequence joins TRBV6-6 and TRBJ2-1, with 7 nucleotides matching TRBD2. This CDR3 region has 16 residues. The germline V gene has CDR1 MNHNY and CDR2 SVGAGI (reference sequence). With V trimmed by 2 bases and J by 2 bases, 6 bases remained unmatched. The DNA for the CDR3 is TGTGCCAGCAGTTACGGGAGGGTCAGGGCCTACAATGAGCAGTTCTTC. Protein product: CASSYGRVRAYNEQFF.

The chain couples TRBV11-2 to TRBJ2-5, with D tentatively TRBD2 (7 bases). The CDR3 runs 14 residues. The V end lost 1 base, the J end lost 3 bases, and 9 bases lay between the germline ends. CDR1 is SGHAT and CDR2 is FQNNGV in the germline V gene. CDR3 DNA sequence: TGTGCCAGCAGCTTAGCGGGGGGCAAAGAGACCCAGTACTTC. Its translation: CASSLAGGKETQYF.

CDR3 coding DNA: TGTGCCAGCAGTTTATTTCAGGGAAGTACTACTGAAGCTTTCTTT. It codes for CASSLFQGSTTEAFF. The chain carries TRBV28 and TRBJ1-1; possible D gene TRBD1, 5 bases. Per the germline V gene, CDR1 is MDHEN and CDR2 is SYDVKM. This CDR3 is 15 amino acids long. V lost 1 base and J 5 bases, leaving 14 bases between the germline ends.

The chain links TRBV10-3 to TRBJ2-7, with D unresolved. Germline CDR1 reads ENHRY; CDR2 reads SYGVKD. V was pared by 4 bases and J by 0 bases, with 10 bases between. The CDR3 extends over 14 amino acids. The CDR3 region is CAISGVASSYEQYF. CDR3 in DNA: TGTGCCATCAGTGGGGTAGCTAGCTCCTACGAGCAGTACTTC.

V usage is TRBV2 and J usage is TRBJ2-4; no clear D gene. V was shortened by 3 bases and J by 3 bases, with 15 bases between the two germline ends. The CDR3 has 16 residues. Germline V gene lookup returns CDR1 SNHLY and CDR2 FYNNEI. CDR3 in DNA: TGTGCCAGCAGTGATTATTTAGGCTGGGGCAAAAACATTCAGTACTTC. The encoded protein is CASSDYLGWGKNIQYF.

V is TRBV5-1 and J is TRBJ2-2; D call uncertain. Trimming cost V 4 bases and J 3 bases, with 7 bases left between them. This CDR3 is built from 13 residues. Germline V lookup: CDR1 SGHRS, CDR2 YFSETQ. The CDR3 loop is CASSLQYTGELFF. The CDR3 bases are TGCGCCAGCAGCCTACAATACACCGGGGAGCTGTTTTTT.

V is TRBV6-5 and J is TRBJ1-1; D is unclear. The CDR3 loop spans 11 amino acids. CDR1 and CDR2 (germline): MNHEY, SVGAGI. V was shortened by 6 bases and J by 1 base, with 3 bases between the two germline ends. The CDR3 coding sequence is TGTGCCAGCAGAGAGAACACTGAAGCTTTCTTT. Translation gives CASRENTEAFF.

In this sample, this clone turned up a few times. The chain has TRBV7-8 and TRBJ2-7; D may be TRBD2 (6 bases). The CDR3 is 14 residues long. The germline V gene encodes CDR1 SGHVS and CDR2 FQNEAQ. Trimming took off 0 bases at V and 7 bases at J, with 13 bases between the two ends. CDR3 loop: CASSLAPVGGEQYF. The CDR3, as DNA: TGTGCCAGCAGCTTAGCACCCGTCGGGGGAGAGCAGTACTTC. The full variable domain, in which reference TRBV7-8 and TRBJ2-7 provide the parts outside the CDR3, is GAGVSQSPRYKVAKRGQDVALRCDPISGHVSLFWYQQALGQGPEFLTYFQNEAQLDKSGLPSDRFFAERPEGSVSTLKIQRTQQEDSAVYLCASSLAPVGGEQYFGPGTRLTVT.

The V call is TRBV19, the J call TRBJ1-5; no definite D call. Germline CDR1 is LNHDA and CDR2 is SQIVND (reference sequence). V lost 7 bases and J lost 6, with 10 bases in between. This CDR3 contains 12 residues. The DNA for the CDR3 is TGTGCCAGTATGGATTCGACTCAGCCCCAGCATTTT. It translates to CASMDSTQPQHF.

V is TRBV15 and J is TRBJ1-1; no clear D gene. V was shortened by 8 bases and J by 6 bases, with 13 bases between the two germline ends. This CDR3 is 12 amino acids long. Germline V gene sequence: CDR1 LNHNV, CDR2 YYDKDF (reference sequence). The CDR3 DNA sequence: TGTGCCACCCGCCGGGCAGCCTCTGAAGCTTTCTTT. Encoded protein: CATRRAASEAFF.

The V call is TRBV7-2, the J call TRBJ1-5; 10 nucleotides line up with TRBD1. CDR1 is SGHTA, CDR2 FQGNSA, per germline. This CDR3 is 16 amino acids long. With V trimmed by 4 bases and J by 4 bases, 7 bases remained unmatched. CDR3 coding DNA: TGTGCCAGCAGCTCCGGGACAGGGGAGAAAAATCAGCCCCAGCATTTT. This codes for CASSSGTGEKNQPQHF. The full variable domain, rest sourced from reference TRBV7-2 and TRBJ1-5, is GAGVSQSPSNKVTEKGKDVELRCDPISGHTALYWYRQSLGQGLEFLIYFQGNSAPDKSGLPSDRFSAERTGGSVSTLTIQRTQQEDSAVYLCASSSGTGEKNQPQHFGDGTRLSIL.

CDR3 protein: CASRAGTGDRYGYTF. The CDR3 coding sequence is TGTGCCAGCAGGGCCGGGACAGGGGATCGGTATGGCTACACCTTC. The rearrangement uses TRBV2 and TRBJ1-2; 10 bases align to TRBD1. CDR3 length: 15 residues. After removal of 6 bases from V and 5 bases from J, the junction contained 9 bases not matched to a gene. Germline V gene data show CDR1 as SNHLY and CDR2 as FYNNEI.

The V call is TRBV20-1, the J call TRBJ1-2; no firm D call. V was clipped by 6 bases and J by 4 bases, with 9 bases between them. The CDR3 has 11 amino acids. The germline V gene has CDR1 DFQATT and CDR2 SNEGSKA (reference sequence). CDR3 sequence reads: CSAPSLYGYTF. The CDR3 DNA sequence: TGCAGTGCCCCTTCCCTCTATGGCTACACCTTC.

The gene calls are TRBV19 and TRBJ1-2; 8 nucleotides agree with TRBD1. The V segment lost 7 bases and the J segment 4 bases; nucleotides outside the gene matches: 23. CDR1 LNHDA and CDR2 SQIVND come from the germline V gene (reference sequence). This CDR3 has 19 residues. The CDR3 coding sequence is TGTGCCAGTAAAGCGGTCATCGGGCAGGGGGCTTTCCCTTCCTATGGCTACACCTTC. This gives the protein CASKAVIGQGAFPSYGYTF.

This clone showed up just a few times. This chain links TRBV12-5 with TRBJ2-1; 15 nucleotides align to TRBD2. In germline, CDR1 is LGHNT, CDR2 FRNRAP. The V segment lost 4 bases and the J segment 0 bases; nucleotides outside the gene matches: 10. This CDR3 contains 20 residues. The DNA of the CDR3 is TGTGCTAGTGGTTCCCTGGGACTAGCGGGGGGCCCGAGCTCCTACAATGAGCAGTTCTTC. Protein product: CASGSLGLAGGPSSYNEQFF.

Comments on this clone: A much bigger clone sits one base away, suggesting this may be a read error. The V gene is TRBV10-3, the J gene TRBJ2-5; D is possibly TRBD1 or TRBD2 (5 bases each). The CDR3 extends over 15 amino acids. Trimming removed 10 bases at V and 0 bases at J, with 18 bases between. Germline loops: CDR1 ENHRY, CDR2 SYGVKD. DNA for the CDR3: TGTGCCACACGGGGCTCCCAGCTCTACCAAGAGACCCAGTACTTC. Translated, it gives CATRGSQLYQETQYF.

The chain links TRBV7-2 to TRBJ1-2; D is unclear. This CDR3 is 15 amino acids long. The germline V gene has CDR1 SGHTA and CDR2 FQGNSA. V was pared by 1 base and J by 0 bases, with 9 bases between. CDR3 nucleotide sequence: TGTGCCAGCAGCTTAGGCCCCAGGCCTAACTATGGCTACACCTTC. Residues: CASSLGPRPNYGYTF.

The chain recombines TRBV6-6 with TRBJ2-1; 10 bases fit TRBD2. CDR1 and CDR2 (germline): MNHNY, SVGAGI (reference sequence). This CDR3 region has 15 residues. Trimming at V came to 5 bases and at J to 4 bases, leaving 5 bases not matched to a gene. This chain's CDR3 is CASSQTSGWYNEQFF. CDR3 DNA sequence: TGTGCCAGCAGTCAGACTAGCGGGTGGTACAATGAGCAGTTCTTC.

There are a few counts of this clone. The CDR3 protein is CASRPGQGGSGGYTF. The CDR3 coding sequence is TGTGCCAGCAGGCCCGGACAGGGGGGGTCCGGTGGCTACACCTTC. The rearrangement links TRBV27 to TRBJ1-2, with 10 positions matching TRBD1. V dropped 6 bases and J dropped 7; count of bases not matched to a gene: 11. The CDR3 length is 15 residues. Germline V gene data show CDR1 as MNHEY and CDR2 as SMNVEV (reference sequence).

The CDR3 coding sequence is TGTGCCAGCAGTGTCCTAGCGGGAGTAGAGACCCAGTACTTC. Its protein product is CASSVLAGVETQYF. V and J are TRBV2 and TRBJ2-5, with 10 nucleotides matching TRBD2. The V segment lost 4 bases and the J segment 4 bases; nucleotides outside the gene matches: 3. The germline V gene has CDR1 SNHLY and CDR2 FYNNEI. CDR3 length equals 14 residues.

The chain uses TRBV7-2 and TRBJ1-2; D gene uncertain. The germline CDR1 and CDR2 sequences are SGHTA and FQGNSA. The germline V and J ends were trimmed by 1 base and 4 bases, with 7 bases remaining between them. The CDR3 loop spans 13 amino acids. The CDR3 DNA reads TGTGCCAGCAGCTTAGATCCCCTCTATGGCTACACCTTC. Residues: CASSLDPLYGYTF.

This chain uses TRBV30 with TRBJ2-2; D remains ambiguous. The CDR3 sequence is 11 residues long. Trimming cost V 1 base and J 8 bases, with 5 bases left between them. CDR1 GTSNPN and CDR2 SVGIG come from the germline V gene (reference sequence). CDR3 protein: CAWSGAGELFF. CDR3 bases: TGTGCCTGGAGTGGTGCAGGGGAGCTGTTTTTT.

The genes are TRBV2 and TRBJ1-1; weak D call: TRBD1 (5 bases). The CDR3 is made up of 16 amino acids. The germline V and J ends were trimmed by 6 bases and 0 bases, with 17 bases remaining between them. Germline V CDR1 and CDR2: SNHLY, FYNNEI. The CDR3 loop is CASRRDARLLNTEAFF. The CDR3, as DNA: TGTGCCAGCAGGCGGGACGCGCGGCTCTTGAACACTGAAGCTTTCTTT. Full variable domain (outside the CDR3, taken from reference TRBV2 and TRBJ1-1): EPEVTQTPSHQVTQMGQEVILRCVPISNHLYFYWYRQILGQKVEFLVSFYNNEISEKSEIFDDQFSVERPDGSNFTLKIRSTKLEDSAMYFCASRRDARLLNTEAFFGQGTRLTVV.

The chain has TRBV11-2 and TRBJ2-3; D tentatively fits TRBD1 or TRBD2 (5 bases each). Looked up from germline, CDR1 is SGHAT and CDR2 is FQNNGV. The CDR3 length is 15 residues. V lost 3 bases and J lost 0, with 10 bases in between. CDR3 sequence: CASSFGTVSTDTQYF. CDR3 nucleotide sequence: TGTGCCAGCAGCTTCGGGACGGTGAGCACAGATACGCAGTATTTT.